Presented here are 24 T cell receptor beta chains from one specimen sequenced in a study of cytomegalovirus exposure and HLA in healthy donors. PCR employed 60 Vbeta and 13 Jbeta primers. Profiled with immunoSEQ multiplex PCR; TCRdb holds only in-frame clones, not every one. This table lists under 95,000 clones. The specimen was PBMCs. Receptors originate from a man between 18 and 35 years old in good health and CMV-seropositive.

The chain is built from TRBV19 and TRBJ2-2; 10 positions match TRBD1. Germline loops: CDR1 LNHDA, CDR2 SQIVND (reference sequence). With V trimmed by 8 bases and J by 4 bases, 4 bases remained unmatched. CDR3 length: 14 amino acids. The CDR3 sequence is CASRGQGVTGELFF. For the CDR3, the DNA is TGTGCCAGTCGCGGACAGGGGGTCACCGGGGAGCTGTTTTTT.

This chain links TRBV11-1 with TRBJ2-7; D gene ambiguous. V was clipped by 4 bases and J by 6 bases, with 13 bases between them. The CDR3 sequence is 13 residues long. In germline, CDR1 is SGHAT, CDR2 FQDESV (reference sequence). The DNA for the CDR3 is TGTGCCAGCAGCTCAAGCGATATCTCCGAGCAGTACTTC. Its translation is CASSSSDISEQYF.

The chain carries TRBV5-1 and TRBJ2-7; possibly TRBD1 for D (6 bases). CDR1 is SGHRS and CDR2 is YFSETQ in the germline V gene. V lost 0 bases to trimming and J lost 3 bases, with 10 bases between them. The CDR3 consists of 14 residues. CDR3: CASSLVTGYYEQYF. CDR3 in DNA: TGCGCCAGCAGCTTGGTAACAGGGTACTACGAGCAGTACTTC.

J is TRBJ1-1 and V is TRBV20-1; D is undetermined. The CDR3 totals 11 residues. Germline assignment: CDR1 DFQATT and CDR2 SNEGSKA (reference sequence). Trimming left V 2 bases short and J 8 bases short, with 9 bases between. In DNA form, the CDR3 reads TGCAGTGCTAGACTGTTAACAGAAGCTTTCTTT. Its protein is CSARLLTEAFF.

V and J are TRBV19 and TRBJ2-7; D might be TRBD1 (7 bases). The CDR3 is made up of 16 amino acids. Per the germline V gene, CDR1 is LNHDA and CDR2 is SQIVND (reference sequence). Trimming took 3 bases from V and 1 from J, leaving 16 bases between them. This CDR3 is CASSIGGTALSYEQYF. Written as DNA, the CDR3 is TGTGCCAGTAGTATTGGAGGGACAGCCCTTTCCTACGAGCAGTACTTC.

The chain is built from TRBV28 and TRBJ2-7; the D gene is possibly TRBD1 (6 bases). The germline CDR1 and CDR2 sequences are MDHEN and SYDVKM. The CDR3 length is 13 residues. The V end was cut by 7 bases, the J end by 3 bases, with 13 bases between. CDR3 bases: TGTGCCAGCACCGAAGGGGGTAGCTACGAGCAGTACTTC. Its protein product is CASTEGGSYEQYF.

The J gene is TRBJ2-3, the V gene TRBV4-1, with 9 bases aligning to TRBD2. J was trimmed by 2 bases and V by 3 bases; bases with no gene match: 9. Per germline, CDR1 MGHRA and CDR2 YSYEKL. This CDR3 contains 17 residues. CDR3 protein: CASSQGLAGFPTDTQYF. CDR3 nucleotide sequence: TGCGCCAGCAGCCAGGGCCTAGCGGGATTCCCCACAGATACGCAGTATTTT.

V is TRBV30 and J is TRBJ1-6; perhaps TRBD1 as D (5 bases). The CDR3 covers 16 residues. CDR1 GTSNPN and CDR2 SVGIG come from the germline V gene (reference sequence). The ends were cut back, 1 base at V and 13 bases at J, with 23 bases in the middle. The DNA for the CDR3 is TGTGCCTGGAGTGGAGGACTAGGGGCAGTGATTAGTCCCCTCCACTTT. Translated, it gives CAWSGGLGAVISPLHF.

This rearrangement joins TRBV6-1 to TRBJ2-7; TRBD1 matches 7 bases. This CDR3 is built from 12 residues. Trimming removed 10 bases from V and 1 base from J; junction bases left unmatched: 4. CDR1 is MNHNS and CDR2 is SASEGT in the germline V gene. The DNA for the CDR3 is TGTGCCACTAGGGACAGTTCCTACGAGCAGTACTTC. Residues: CATRDSSYEQYF.

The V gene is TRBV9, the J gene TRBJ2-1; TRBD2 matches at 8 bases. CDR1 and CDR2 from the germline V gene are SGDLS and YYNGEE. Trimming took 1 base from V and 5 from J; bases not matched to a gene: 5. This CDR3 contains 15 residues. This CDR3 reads CASSVMAGGHNEQFF. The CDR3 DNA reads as TGTGCCAGCAGCGTAATGGCGGGGGGCCACAATGAGCAGTTCTTC.

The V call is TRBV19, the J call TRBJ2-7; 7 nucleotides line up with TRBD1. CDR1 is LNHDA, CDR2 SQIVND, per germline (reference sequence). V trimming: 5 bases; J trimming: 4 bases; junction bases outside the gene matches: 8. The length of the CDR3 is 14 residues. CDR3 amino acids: CASSAGDSRYEQYF. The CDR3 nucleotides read TGTGCCAGTAGTGCCGGGGACAGCCGTTACGAGCAGTACTTC.

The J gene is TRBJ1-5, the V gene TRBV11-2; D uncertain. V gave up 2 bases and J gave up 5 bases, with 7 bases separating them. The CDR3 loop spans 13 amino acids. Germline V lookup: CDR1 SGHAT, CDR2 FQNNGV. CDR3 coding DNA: TGTGCCAGCAGCTTATTAGGAGATCAGCCCCAGCATTTT. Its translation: CASSLLGDQPQHF.

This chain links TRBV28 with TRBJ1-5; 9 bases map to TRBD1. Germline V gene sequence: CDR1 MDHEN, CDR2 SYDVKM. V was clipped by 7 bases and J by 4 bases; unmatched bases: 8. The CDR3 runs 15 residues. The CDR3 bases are TGTGCCAGCACCTCTAGGACAGGGGTGAATCAGCCCCAGCATTTT. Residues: CASTSRTGVNQPQHF.

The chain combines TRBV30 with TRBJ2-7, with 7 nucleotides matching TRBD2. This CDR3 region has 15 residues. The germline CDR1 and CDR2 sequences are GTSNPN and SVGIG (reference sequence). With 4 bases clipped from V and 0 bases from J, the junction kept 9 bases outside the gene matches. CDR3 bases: TGTGCCTGGACCGACCCCGGCGGGAGCTCCTACGAGCAGTACTTC. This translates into CAWTDPGGSSYEQYF.

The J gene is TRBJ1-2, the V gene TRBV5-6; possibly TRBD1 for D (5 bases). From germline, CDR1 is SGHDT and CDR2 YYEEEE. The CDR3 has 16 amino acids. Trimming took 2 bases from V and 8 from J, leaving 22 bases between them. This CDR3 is CASSFRPGRRREGYTF. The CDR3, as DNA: TGTGCCAGCAGCTTCCGCCCAGGGCGACGCAGAGAGGGCTACACCTTC.

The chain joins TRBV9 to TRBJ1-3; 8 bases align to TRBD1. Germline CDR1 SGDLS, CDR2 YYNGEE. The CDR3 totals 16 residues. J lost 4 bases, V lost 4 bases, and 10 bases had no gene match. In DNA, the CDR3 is TGTGCCAGCAGCCCTACCAGGACAGGGACAGGAAACACCATATATTTT. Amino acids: CASSPTRTGTGNTIYF. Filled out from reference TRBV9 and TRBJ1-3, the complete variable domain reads DSGVTQTPKHLITATGQRVTLRCSPRSGDLSVYWYQQSLDQGLQFLIQYYNGEERAKGNILERFSAQQFPDLHSELNLSSLELGDSALYFCASSPTRTGTGNTIYFGEGSWLTVV.

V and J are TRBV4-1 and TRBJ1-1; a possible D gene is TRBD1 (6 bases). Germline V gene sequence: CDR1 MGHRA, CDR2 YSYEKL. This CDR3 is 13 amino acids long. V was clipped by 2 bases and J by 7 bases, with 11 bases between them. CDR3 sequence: CASSQHRDGEAFF. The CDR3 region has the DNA TGCGCCAGCAGCCAACACAGGGACGGTGAAGCTTTCTTT.

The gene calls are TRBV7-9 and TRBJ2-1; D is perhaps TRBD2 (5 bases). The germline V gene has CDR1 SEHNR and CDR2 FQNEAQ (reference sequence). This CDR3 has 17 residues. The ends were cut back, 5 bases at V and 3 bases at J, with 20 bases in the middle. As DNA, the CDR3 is TGTGCCAGCAGCCTCCTGTTTACCCGGGGTAGCTACAATGAGCAGTTCTTC. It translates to CASSLLFTRGSYNEQFF.

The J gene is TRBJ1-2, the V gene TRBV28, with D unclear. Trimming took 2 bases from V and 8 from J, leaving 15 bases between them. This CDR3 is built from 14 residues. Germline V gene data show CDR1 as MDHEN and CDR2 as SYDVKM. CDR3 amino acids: CASSLVGIRGGYTF. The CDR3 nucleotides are TGTGCCAGCAGTTTAGTGGGCATCCGAGGGGGCTACACCTTC.

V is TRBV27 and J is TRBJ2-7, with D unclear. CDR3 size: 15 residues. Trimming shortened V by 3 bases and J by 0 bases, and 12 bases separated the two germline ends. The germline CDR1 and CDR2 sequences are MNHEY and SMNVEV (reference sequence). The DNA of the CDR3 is TGTGCCAGCAGTTTGAGGCCGCCGACCTCCTACGAGCAGTACTTC. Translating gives CASSLRPPTSYEQYF.

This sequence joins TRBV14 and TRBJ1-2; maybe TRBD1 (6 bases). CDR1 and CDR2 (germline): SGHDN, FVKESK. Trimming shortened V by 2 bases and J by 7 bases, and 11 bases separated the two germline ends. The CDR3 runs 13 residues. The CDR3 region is CASSQPTGSGYTF. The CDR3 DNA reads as TGTGCCAGCAGCCAACCCACAGGGTCTGGCTACACCTTC.

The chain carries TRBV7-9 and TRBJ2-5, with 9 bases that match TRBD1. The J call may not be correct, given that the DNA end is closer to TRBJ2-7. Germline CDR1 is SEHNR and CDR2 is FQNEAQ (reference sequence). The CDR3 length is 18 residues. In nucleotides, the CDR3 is TGTGCCAGCAGCTTAGTATCATGGGACAGGGTAAAATATTACGAGCAGTACTTC. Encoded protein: CASSLVSWDRVKYYEQYF.

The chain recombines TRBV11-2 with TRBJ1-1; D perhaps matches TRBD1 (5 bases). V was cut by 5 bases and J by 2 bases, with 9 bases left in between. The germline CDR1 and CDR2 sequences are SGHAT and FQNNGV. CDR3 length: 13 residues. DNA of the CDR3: TGTGCCAGCAGCGCCAGGGATAACACTGAAGCTTTCTTT. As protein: CASSARDNTEAFF.

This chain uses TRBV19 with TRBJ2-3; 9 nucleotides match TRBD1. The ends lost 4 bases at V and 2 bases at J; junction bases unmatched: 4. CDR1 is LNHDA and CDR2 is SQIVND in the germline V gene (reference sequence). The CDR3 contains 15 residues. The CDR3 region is CASSTTGGFTDTQYF. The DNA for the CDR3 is TGTGCCAGTAGTACGACAGGGGGTTTCACAGATACGCAGTATTTT.